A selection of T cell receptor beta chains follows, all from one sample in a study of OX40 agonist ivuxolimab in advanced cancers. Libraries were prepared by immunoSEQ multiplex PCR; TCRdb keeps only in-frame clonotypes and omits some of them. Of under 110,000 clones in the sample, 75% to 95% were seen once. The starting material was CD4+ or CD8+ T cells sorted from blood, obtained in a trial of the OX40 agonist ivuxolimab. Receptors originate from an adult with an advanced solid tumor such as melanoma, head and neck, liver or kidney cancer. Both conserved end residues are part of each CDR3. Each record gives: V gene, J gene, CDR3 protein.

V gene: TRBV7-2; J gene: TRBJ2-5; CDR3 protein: CASSLFMETQYF
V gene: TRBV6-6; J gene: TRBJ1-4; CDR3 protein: CASSYSRGGGEKLFF
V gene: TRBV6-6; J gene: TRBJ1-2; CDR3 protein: CASTSDRTAYGYTF
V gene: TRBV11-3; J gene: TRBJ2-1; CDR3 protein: CASSPPGLAGINEQFF
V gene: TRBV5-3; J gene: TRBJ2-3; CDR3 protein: CARNGAGTGTLDTQYF
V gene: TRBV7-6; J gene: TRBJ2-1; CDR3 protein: CASSLAHLGGNEQFF
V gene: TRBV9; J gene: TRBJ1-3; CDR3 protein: CASSVVGLPSSGNTIYF
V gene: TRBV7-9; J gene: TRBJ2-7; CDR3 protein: CASSLGQAVVEQYF
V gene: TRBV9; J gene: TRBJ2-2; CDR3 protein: CASSVELGGATGELFF
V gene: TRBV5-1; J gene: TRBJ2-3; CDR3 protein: CASRGNALENTQYF
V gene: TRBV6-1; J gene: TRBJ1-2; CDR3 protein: CASSEPGQDYGYTF
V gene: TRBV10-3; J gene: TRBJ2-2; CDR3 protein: CAITATSGPNTGELFF
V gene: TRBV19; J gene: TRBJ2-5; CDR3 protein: CASSFYLQGKGETQYF
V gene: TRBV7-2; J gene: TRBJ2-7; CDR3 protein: CASSLVGTRGYEQYF
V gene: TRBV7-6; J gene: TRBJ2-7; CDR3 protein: CASSPRTTRNEQYF